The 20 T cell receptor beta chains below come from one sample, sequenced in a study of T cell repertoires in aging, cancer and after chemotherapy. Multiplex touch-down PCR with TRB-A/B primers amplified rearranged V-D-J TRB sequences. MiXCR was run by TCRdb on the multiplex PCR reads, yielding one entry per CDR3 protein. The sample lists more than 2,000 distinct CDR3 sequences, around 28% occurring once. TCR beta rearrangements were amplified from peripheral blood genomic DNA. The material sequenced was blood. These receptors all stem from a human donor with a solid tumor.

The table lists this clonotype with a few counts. The chain's CDR3 is CASSLGWGLDTDTQYF. The CDR3 nucleotides read TGTGCCAGCAGCTTAGGTTGGGGACTAGACACAGATACGCAGTATTTT. This chain connects TRBV7-9 to TRBJ2-3; 8 nucleotides line up with TRBD2. Germline V gives CDR1 SEHNR, CDR2 FQNEAQ (reference sequence). There are 16 residues in the CDR3. The trim removed 1 base at V and 2 bases at J, leaving 5 bases unmatched.

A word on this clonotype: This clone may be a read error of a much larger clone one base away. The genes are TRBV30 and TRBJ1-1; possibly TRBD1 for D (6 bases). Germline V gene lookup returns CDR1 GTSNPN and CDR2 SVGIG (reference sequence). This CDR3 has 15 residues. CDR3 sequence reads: CAWSDPHLGDTKAFF. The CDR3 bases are TGTGCCTGGAGTGACCCGCACCTAGGGGACACTAAAGCTTTCTTT.

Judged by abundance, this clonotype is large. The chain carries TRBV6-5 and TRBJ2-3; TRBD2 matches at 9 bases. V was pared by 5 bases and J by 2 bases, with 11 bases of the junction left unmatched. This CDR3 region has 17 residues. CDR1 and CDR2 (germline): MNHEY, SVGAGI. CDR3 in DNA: TGTGCCAGCAGTCCGCCTCTTAGCGGGGGAACCACAGATACGCAGTATTTT. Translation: CASSPPLSGGTTDTQYF.

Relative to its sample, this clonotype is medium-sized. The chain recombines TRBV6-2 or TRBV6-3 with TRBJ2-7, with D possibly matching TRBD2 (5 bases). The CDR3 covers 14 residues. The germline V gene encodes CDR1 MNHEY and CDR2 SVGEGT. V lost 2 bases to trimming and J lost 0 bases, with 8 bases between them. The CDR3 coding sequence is TGTGCCAGCAGTTACGAGGAGGCCTCCTACGAGCAGTACTTC. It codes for CASSYEEASYEQYF.

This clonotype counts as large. This chain's CDR3 is CSVDPGGASEAFF. CDR3 coding DNA: TGCAGCGTTGACCCAGGGGGCGCGTCTGAAGCTTTCTTT. This sequence joins TRBV29-1 and TRBJ1-1; 8 bases line up with TRBD1. The CDR3 loop spans 13 amino acids. Germline V CDR1 and CDR2: SQVTM, ANQGSEA. The junction had 6 bases not matched to a gene; V was cut back by 3 bases and J by 6 bases.

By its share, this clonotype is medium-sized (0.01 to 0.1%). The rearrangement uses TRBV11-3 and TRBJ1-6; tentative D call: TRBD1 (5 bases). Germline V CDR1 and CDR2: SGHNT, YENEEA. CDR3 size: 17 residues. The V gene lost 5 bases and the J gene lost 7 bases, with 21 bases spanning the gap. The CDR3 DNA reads TGTGCCAGCAGCCTCACTTATAGACACGGGGGAAATTCACCCCTCCACTTT. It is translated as CASSLTYRHGGNSPLHF.

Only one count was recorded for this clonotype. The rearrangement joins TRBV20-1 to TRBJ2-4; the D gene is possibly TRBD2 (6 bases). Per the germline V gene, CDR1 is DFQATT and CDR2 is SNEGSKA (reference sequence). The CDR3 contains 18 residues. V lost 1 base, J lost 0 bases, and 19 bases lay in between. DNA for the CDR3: TGCAGTGCTAGAGGACCGGGACGCCCGGGGGTAGCCAAAAACATTCAGTACTTC. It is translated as CSARGPGRPGVAKNIQYF.

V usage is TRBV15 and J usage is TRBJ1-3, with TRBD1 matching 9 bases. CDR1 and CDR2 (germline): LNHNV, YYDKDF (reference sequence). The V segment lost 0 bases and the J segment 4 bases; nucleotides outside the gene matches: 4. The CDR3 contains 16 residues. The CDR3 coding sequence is TGTGCCACCAGCAGAGATGCCGGGACAGGGGGAAACACCATATATTTT. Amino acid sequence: CATSRDAGTGGNTIYF.

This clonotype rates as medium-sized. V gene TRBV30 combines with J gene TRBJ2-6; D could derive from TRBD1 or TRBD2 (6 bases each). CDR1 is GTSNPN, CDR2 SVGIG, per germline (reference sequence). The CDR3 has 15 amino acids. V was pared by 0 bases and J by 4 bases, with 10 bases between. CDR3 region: CAWSVGAGGANVLTF. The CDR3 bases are TGTGCCTGGAGTGTGGGGGCGGGGGGGGCCAACGTCCTGACTTTC. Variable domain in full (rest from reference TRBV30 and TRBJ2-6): SQTIHQWPATLVQPVGSPLSLECTVEGTSNPNLYWYRQAAGRGLQLLFYSVGIGQISSEVPQNLSASRPQDRQFILSSKKLLLSDSGFYLCAWSVGAGGANVLTFGAGSRLTVL.

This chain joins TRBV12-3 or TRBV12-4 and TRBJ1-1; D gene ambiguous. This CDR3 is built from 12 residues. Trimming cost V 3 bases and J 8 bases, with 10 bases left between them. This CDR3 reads CASSLRPREAFF. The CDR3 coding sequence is TGTGCCAGCAGTTTGCGTCCTCGGGAAGCTTTCTTT.

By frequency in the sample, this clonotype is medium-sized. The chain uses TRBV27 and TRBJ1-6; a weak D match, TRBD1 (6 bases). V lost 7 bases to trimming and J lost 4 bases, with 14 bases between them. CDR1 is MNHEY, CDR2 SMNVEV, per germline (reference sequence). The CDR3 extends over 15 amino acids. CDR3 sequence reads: CASKERGEYNSPLHF. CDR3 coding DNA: TGTGCCAGCAAGGAGAGGGGGGAATATAATTCACCCCTCCACTTT.

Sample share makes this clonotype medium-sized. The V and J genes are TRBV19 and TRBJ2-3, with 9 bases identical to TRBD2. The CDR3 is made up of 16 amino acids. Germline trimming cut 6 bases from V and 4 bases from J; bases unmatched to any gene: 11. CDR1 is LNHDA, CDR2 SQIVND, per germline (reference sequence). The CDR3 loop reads CASSGGLSGRPDTQYF. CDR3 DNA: TGTGCCAGTAGCGGAGGTCTAAGCGGGAGGCCAGATACGCAGTATTTT.

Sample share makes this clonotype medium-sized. In DNA form, the CDR3 reads TGTGCCAGCAGTGATGGGACAGCTAACTATGGCTACACCTTC. This translates into CASSDGTANYGYTF. The chain joins TRBV6-1 to TRBJ1-2; the match to TRBD1 covers 7 bases. This CDR3 has 14 amino acids. The germline CDR1 and CDR2 sequences are MNHNS and SASEGT. J lost 0 bases, V lost 3 bases, and 1 base had no gene match.

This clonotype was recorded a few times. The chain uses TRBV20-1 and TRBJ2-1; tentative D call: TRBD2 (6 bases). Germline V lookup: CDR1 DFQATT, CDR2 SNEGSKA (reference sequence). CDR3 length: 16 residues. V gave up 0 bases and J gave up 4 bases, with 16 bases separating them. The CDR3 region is CSARDHSGPDYNEQFF. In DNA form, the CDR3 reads TGCAGTGCTAGAGATCATAGCGGCCCTGATTACAATGAGCAGTTCTTC.

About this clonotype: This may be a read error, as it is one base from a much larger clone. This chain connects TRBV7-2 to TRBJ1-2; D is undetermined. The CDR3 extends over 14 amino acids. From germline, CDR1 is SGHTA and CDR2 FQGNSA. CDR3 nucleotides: TGTGACAGCAGCTTAGGAGCCCGCCTCTATGGCTACACCTTC. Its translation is CDSSLGARLYGYTF.

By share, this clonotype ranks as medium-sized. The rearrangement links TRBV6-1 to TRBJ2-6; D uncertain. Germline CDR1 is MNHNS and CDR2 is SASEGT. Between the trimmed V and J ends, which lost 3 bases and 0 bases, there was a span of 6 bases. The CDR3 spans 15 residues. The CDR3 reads CASSDDGSGANVLTF. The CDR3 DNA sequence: TGTGCCAGCAGTGATGACGGCTCTGGGGCCAACGTCCTGACTTTC.

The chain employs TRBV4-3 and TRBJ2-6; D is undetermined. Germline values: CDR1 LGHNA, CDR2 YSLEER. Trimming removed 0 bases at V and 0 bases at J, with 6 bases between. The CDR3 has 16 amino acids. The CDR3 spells CASSQDASSGANVLTF. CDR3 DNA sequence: TGCGCCAGCAGCCAAGATGCCAGCTCTGGGGCCAACGTCCTGACTTTC.

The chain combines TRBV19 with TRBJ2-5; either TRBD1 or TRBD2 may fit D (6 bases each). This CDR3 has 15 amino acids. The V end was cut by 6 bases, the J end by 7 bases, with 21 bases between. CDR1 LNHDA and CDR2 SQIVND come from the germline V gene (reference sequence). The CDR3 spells CASSPNGGATGTQYF. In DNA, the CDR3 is TGTGCCAGTAGCCCCAACGGGGGCGCAACGGGGACCCAGTACTTC.

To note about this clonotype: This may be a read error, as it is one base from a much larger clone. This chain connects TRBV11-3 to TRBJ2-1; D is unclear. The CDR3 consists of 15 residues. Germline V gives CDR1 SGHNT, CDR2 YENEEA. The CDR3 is CASSFFTFPYNKQFF. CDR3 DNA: TGTGCCAGCAGCTTTTTCACTTTTCCTTACAATAAGCAGTTCTTC.

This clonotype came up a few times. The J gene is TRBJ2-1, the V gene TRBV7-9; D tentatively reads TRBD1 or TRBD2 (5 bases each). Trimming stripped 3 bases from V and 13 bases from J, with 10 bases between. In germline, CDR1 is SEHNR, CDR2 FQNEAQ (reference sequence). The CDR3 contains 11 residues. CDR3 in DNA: TGTGCCAGCAGCTTGGGTCGGGACCAGTTCTTC. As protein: CASSLGRDQFF.